These T cell receptor beta chains were read from a single sample in a study of post-analysis software for immune sequencing data. TCRdb ran MiXCR on the PCR reads and lists one entry per CDR3 protein. The sample contains about 820,000 distinct CDR3 sequences, about 50% of which appear only once. Sample: blood. All receptors come from a girl between 5 and 17 years old with multiple sclerosis. Both conserved end residues are part of each CDR3.

J gene: TRBJ2-1; V gene: TRBV29-1; CDR3 protein: CSAWDRVISHEQFF
J gene: TRBJ2-3; V gene: TRBV20-1; CDR3 protein: CSARAPSGGWDTQYF
J gene: TRBJ2-7; V gene: TRBV27; CDR3 protein: CASSLGLAGGSYEQYF
J gene: TRBJ2-1; V gene: TRBV9; CDR3 protein: CASSVEVAGGYEQFF
J gene: TRBJ1-1; V gene: TRBV4-2; CDR3 protein: CASSQGVGVAEAFF
J gene: TRBJ2-7; V gene: TRBV10-3; CDR3 protein: CAISESVDTYEQYF
J gene: TRBJ2-1; V gene: TRBV11-2; CDR3 protein: CASSLASSGSTNEQFF
J gene: TRBJ2-3; V gene: TRBV2; CDR3 protein: CASNYRATDTQYF
J gene: TRBJ2-7; V gene: TRBV3-1; CDR3 protein: CASSGQGEYEQYF
J gene: TRBJ2-7; V gene: TRBV19; CDR3 protein: CASSLTATTNYEQYF
J gene: TRBJ2-5; V gene: TRBV20-1; CDR3 protein: CSARGPQETQYF
J gene: TRBJ2-1; V gene: TRBV28; CDR3 protein: CASSSPAPHNEQFF
J gene: TRBJ2-7; V gene: TRBV5-5; CDR3 protein: CASSLAVGQGRPYEQYF
J gene: TRBJ2-1; V gene: TRBV7-6; CDR3 protein: CASSKAAASYNEQFF
J gene: TRBJ2-1; V gene: TRBV9; CDR3 protein: CASSPSGGAWNEQFF
J gene: TRBJ1-2; V gene: TRBV5-8; CDR3 protein: CASTITGTANYGYTF
J gene: TRBJ2-2; V gene: TRBV30; CDR3 protein: CAWGGQGAGELFF
J gene: TRBJ2-1; V gene: TRBV9; CDR3 protein: CASSSRPLNEQFF
J gene: TRBJ1-2; V gene: TRBV20-1; CDR3 protein: CSASPLQGPNYGYTF
J gene: TRBJ2-1; V gene: TRBV20-1; CDR3 protein: CSAREIAGGKPYNEQFF
J gene: TRBJ2-1; V gene: TRBV5-1; CDR3 protein: CASSLGLAGLNEQFF
J gene: TRBJ2-3; V gene: TRBV7-9; CDR3 protein: CASSFSNPSDRDTQYF
J gene: TRBJ2-6; V gene: TRBV6-4; CDR3 protein: CASSESRFSGANVLTF
J gene: TRBJ1-1; V gene: TRBV11-2; CDR3 protein: CASRRFGRVDTEAFF
J gene: TRBJ1-1; V gene: TRBV7-3; CDR3 protein: CASSAEGGVNTEAFF
J gene: TRBJ1-1; V gene: TRBV29-1; CDR3 protein: CSVDEVLDTEAFF
J gene: TRBJ2-3; V gene: TRBV10-1; CDR3 protein: CASSEERETDTQYF
J gene: TRBJ2-1; V gene: TRBV5-1; CDR3 protein: CASRHPFSTSGSLSRNEQFF
J gene: TRBJ2-7; V gene: TRBV12-3/TRBV12-4; CDR3 protein: CASSNGLADWMSSYEQYF
J gene: TRBJ2-1; V gene: TRBV6-5; CDR3 protein: CASRSGGLAGLNEQFF
J gene: TRBJ2-1; V gene: TRBV20-1; CDR3 protein: CSARDGTGRREQFF
J gene: TRBJ2-3; V gene: TRBV5-1; CDR3 protein: CASSPDPIRTDTQYF
J gene: TRBJ2-1; V gene: TRBV7-9; CDR3 protein: CASSLDAPGAGNNEQFF
J gene: TRBJ2-5; V gene: TRBV29-1; CDR3 protein: CSVDGTSGQETQYF
J gene: TRBJ1-5; V gene: TRBV5-6; CDR3 protein: CASSLFSGPGNQPQHF
J gene: TRBJ2-4; V gene: TRBV15; CDR3 protein: CATKGLRDIQYF
J gene: NA; V gene: TRBV7-2; CDR3 protein: CASSSQPGGYEQYF